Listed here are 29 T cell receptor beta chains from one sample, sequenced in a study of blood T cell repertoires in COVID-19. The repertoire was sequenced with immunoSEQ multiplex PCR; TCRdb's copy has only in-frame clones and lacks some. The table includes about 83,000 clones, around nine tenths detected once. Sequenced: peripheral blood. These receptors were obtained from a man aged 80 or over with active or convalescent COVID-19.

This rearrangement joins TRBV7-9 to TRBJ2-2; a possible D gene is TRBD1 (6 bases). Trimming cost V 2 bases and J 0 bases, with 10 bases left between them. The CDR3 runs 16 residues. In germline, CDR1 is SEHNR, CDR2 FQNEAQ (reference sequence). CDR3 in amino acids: CASSLQGNTNTGELFF. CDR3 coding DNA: TGTGCCAGCAGCTTACAGGGGAACACGAACACCGGGGAGCTGTTTTTT.

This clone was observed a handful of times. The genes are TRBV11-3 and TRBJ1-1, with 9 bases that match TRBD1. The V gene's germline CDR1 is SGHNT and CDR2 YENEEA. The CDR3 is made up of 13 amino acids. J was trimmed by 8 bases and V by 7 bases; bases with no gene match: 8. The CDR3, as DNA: TGTGCCAGCAAGGACAGGGGAGAGGAGGAAGCTTTCTTT. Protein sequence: CASKDRGEEEAFF.

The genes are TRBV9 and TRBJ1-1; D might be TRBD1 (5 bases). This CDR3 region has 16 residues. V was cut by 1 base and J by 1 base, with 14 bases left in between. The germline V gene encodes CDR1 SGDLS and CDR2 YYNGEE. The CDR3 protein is CASSVSPGGGNTEAFF. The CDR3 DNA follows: TGTGCCAGCAGCGTATCCCCCGGGGGGGGGAACACTGAAGCTTTCTTT.

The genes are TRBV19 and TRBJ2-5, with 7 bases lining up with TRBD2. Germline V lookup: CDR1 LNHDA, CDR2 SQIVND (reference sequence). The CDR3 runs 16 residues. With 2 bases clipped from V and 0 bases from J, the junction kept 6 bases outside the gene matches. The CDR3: CASSITSGMYQETQYF. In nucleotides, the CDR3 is TGTGCCAGTAGTATAACGAGCGGGATGTACCAAGAGACCCAGTACTTC.

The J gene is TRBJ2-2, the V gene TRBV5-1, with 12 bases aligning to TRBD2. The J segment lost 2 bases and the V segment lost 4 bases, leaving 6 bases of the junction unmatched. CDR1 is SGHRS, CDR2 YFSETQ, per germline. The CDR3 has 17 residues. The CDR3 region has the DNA TGCGCCAGCAGCATACTACTAGCGGGAGGAAACACCGGGGAGCTGTTTTTT. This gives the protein CASSILLAGGNTGELFF.

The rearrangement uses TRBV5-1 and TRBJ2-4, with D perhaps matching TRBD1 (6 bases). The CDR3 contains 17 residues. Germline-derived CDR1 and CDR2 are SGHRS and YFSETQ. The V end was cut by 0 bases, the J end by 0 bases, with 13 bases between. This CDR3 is CASSLDRTDIAKNIQYF. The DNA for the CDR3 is TGCGCCAGCAGCTTGGATCGGACAGATATAGCCAAAAACATTCAGTACTTC.

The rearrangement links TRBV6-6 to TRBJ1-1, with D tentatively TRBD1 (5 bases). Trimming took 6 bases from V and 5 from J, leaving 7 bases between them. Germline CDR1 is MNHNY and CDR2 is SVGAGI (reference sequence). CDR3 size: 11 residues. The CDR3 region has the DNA TGTGCCAGCAGGGAGGGGACTGAAGCTTTCTTT. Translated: CASREGTEAFF.

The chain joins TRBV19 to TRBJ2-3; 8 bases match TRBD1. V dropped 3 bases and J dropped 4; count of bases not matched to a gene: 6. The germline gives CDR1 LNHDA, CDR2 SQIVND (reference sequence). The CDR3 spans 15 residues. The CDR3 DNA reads TGTGCCAGTAGTATCGACAGGGGCGCCGCAGATACGCAGTATTTT. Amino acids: CASSIDRGAADTQYF.

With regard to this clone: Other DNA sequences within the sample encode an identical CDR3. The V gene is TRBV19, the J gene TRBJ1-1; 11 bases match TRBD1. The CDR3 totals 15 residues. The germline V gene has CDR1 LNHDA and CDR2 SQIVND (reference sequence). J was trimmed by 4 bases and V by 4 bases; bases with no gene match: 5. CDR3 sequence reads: CASSTRTGGGTEAFF. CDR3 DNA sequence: TGTGCCAGTAGTACTAGGACAGGGGGCGGCACTGAAGCTTTCTTT.

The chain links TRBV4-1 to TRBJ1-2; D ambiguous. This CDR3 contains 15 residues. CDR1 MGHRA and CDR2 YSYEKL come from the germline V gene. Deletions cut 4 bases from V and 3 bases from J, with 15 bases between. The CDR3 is CASSRGGGSDYGYTF. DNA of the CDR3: TGCGCCAGCAGCCGAGGAGGAGGGAGTGACTATGGCTACACCTTC.

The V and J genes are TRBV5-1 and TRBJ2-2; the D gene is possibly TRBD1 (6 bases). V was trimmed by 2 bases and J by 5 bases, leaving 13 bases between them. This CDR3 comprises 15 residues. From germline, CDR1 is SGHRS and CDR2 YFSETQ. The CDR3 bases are TGCGCCAGCAGCTTACAGGGTACGCGAACCGGGGAGCTGTTTTTT. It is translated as CASSLQGTRTGELFF. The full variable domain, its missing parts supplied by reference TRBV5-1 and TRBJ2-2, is KAGVTQTPRYLIKTRGQQVTLSCSPISGHRSVSWYQQTPGQGLQFLFEYFSETQRNKGNFPGRFSGRQFSNSRSEMNVSTLELGDSALYLCASSLQGTRTGELFFGEGSRLTVL.

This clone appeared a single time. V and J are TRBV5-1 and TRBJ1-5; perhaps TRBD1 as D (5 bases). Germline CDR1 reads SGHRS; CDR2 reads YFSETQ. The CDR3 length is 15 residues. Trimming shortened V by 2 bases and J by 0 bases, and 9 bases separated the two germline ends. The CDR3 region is CASSFQGLSNQPQHF. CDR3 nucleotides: TGCGCCAGCAGCTTCCAGGGACTTAGCAATCAGCCCCAGCATTTT.

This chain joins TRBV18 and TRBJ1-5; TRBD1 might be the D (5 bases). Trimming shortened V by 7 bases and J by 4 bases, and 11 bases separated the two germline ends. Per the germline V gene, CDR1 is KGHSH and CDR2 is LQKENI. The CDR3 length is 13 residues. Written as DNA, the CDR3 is TGTGCCAGCTGTTCAGGGCCGAATCAGCCCCAGCATTTT. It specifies CASCSGPNQPQHF.

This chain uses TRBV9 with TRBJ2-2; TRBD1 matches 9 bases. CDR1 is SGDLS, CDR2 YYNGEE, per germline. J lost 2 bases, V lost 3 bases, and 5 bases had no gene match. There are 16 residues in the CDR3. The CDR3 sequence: CASSAVTGGNTGELFF. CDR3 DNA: TGTGCCAGCAGCGCTGTGACAGGGGGAAACACCGGGGAGCTGTTTTTT.

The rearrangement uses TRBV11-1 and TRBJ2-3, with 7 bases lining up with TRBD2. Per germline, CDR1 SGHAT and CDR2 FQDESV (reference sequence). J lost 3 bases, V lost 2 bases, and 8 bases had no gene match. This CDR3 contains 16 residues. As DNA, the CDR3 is TGTGCCAGCAGCTTAATTCCTAGCGGAAGAACAGATACGCAGTATTTT. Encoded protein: CASSLIPSGRTDTQYF.

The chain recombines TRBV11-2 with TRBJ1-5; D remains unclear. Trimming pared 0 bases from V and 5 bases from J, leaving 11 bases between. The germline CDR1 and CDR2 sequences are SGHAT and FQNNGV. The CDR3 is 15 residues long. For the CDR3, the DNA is TGTGCCAGCAGCTTAGACAGGTTCGGGGATCAGCCCCAGCATTTT. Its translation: CASSLDRFGDQPQHF.

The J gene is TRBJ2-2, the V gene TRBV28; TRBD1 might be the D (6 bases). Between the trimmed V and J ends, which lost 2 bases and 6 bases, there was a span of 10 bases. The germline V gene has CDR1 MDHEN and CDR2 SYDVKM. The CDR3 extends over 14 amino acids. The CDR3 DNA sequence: TGTGCCAGCAGTTTAACAGGGTTAGCCGGGGAGCTGTTTTTT. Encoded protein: CASSLTGLAGELFF.

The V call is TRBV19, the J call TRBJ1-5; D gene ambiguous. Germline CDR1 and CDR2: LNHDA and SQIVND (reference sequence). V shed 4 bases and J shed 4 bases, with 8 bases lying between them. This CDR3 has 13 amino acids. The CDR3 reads CASSSRRNQPQHF. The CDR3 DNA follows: TGTGCCAGTAGTAGCAGGAGGAATCAGCCCCAGCATTTT. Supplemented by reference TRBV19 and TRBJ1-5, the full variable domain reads DGGITQSPKYLFRKEGQNVTLSCEQNLNHDAMYWYRQDPGQGLRLIYYSQIVNDFQKGDIAEGYSVSREKKESFPLTVTSAQKNPTAFYLCASSSRRNQPQHFGDGTRLSIL.

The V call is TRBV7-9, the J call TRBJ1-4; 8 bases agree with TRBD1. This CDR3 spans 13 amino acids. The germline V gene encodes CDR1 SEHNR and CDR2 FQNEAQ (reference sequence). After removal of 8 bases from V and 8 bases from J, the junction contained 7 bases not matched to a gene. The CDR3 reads CASGAGGQEKLFF. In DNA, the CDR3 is TGTGCCAGCGGGGCAGGGGGCCAAGAAAAACTGTTTTTT.

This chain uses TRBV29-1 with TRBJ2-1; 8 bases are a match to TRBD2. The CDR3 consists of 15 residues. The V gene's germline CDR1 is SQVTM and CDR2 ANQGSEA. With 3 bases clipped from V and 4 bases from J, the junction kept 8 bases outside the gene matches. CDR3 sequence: CSVDSPGGLYNEQFF. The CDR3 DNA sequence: TGCAGCGTTGACTCCCCGGGGGGGCTTTACAATGAGCAGTTCTTC.

CDR3 bases: TGTGCCAGTCGCCCTAGAGCGGGAGACTACAATGAGCAGTTCTTC. Its translation: CASRPRAGDYNEQFF. This rearrangement joins TRBV3-1 (or the pseudogene TRBV3-2) to TRBJ2-1; 8 nucleotides agree with TRBD2. The CDR3 runs to 15 residues. CDR1 and CDR2 from the germline V gene are LGHDT and YNNKEL (reference sequence). V was pared by 9 bases and J by 3 bases, with 10 bases of the junction left unmatched.

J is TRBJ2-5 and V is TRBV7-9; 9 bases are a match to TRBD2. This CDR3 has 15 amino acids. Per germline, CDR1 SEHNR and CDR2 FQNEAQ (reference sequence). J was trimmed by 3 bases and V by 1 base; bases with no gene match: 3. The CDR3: CASSLEAGGKETQYF. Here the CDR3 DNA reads TGTGCCAGCAGCTTAGAGGCGGGGGGGAAAGAGACCCAGTACTTC. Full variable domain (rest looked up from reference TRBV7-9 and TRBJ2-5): DTGVSQNPRHKITKRGQNVTFRCDPISEHNRLYWYRQTLGQGPEFLTYFQNEAQLEKSRLLSDRFSAERPKGSFSTLEIQRTEQGDSAMYLCASSLEAGGKETQYFGPGTRLLVL.

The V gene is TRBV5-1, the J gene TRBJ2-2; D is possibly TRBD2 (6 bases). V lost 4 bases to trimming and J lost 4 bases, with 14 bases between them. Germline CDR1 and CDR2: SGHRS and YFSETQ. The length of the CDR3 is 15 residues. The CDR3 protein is CASSLREMGTGELFF. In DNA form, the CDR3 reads TGCGCCAGCAGCCTCCGGGAGATGGGCACCGGGGAGCTGTTTTTT.

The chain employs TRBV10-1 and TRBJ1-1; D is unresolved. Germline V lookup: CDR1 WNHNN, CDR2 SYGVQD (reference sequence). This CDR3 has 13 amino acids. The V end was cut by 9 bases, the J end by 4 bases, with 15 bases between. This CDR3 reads CARPWAPSTEAFF. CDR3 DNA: TGCGCCAGGCCCTGGGCGCCGAGCACTGAAGCTTTCTTT.

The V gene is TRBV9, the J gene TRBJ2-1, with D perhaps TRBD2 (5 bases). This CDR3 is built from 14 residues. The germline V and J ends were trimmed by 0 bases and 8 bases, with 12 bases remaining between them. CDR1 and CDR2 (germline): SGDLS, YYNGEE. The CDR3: CASSVATGFYEQFF. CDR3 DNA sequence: TGTGCCAGCAGCGTAGCTACGGGGTTCTATGAGCAGTTCTTC. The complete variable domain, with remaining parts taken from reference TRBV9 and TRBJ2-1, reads DSGVTQTPKHLITATGQRVTLRCSPRSGDLSVYWYQQSLDQGLQFLIQYYNGEERAKGNILERFSAQQFPDLHSELNLSSLELGDSALYFCASSVATGFYEQFFGPGTRLTVL.

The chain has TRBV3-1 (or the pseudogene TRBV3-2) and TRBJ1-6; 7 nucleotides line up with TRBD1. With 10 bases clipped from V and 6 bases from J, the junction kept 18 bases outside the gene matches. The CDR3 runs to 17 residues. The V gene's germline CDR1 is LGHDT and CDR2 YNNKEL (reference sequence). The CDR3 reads CATRQGSGSAGNSPLHF. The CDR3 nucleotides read TGTGCCACACGACAGGGATCAGGATCAGCTGGTAATTCACCCCTCCACTTT.

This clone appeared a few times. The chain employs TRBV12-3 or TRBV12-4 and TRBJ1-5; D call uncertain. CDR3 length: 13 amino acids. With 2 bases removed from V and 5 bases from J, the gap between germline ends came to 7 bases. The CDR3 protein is CASSLYRDQPQHF. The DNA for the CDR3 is TGTGCCAGCAGTTTATACAGAGATCAGCCCCAGCATTTT.

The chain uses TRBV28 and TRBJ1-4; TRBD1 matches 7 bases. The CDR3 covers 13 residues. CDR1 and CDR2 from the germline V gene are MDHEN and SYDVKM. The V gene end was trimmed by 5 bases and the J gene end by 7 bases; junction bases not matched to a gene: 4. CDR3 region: CASSQGTVEKLFF. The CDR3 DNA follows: TGTGCCAGCAGTCAAGGGACAGTTGAAAAACTGTTTTTT.

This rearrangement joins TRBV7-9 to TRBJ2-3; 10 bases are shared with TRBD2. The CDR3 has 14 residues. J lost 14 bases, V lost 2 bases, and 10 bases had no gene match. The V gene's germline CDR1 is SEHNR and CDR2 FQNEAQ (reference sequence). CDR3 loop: CASSLMASGREWYF. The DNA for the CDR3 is TGTGCCAGCAGCTTAATGGCTAGCGGGAGAGAGTGGTATTTT.